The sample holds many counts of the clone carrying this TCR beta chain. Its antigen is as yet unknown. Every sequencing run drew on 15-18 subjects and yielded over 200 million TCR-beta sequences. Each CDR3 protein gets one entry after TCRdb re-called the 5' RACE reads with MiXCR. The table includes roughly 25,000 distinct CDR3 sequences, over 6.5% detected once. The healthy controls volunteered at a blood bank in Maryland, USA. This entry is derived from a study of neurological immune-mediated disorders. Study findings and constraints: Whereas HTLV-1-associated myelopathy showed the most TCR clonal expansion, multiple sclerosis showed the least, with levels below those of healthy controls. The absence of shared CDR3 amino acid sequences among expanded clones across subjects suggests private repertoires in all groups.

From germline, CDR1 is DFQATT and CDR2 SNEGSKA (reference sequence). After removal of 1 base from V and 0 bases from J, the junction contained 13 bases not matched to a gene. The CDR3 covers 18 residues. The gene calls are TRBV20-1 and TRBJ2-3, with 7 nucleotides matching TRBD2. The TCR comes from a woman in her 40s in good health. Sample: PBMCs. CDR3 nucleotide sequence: TGCAGTGCTAGAGCTACTCGAGCGGGACGATCTAGCACAGATACGCAGTATTTT. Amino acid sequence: CSARATRAGRSSTDTQYF.